Shown below are 20 T cell receptor beta chains from a single sample sequenced in a study of blood T cell repertoires in COVID-19. Method: immunoSEQ multiplex PCR; TCRdb's copy keeps in-frame clones and lacks some. Of about 200,000 clones listed, approximately 90% are singletons. The sequencing input was peripheral blood. These receptors all stem from a man in his forties with active or convalescent COVID-19.

V usage is TRBV6-5 and J usage is TRBJ1-1; TRBD1 is a possible D gene (6 bases). Germline values: CDR1 MNHEY, CDR2 SVGAGI. The V and J ends lost 6 bases and 3 bases respectively, with 14 bases between them. The CDR3 totals 14 residues. The CDR3 sequence is CASRKTGWDTEAFF. The CDR3 DNA reads TGTGCCAGCAGGAAAACAGGGTGGGACACTGAAGCTTTCTTT.

This chain connects TRBV5-1 to TRBJ1-3; 9 bases are a match to TRBD1. The V gene's germline CDR1 is SGHRS and CDR2 YFSETQ. The CDR3 is 16 residues long. V shed 4 bases, J shed 1 base, and the junction held 6 bases outside the gene matches. This CDR3 reads CASSPGDRESGNTIYF. In nucleotides, the CDR3 is TGCGCCAGCAGCCCGGGGGACAGGGAATCTGGAAACACCATATATTTT.

The chain recombines TRBV5-1 with TRBJ2-7; perhaps TRBD2 as D (7 bases). From germline, CDR1 is SGHRS and CDR2 YFSETQ. V lost 0 bases to trimming and J lost 2 bases, with 15 bases between them. The CDR3 consists of 16 residues. This CDR3 is CASSLGPGGAAYEQYF. CDR3 coding DNA: TGCGCCAGCAGCTTGGGGCCGGGGGGCGCGGCCTACGAGCAGTACTTC.

The CDR3 bases are TGCAGTGCTAGAGATCAGGATGGCTACACCTTC. It encodes CSARDQDGYTF. The chain joins TRBV20-1 to TRBJ1-2; D unclear. Trimming removed 0 bases from V and 6 bases from J, with 5 bases in between. Germline values: CDR1 DFQATT, CDR2 SNEGSKA (reference sequence). The CDR3 is 11 amino acids.

In its sample, this clone was seen once. V is TRBV19 and J is TRBJ1-3; D is unresolved. Between the trimmed V and J ends, which lost 4 bases and 1 base, there was a span of 17 bases. CDR3 length: 17 amino acids. Germline CDR1 reads LNHDA; CDR2 reads SQIVND (reference sequence). CDR3 amino acids: CASSTPISGLSGNTIYF. DNA for the CDR3: TGTGCCAGTAGTACACCGATAAGTGGGCTTTCTGGAAACACCATATATTTT.

The chain links TRBV5-6 to TRBJ1-5; D gene ambiguous. V lost 0 bases, J lost 4 bases, and 8 bases lay in between. Germline V CDR1 and CDR2: SGHDT, YYEEEE. The CDR3 extends over 14 amino acids. In nucleotides, the CDR3 is TGTGCCAGCAGCTTGGCGGCAGCGAATCAGCCCCAGCATTTT. Translated, it gives CASSLAAANQPQHF.

The J gene is TRBJ1-2, the V gene TRBV7-9; D is unclear. Germline V gene lookup returns CDR1 SEHNR and CDR2 FQNEAQ (reference sequence). CDR3 length: 15 residues. Trimming took off 4 bases at V and 8 bases at J, with 20 bases between the two ends. Here the CDR3 DNA reads TGTGCCAGCAGCTCCCTCAGACTAGCGGGATTGGGCTACACCTTC. It codes for CASSSLRLAGLGYTF.

The gene calls are TRBV24-1 and TRBJ1-2; 7 bases agree with TRBD1. V dropped 9 bases and J dropped 1; count of bases not matched to a gene: 10. CDR3 size: 15 residues. CDR1 and CDR2 (germline): KGHDR, SFDVKD. CDR3 bases: TGTGCCACCTGGGGGGACAGCGAAATTAACTATGGCTACACCTTC. It codes for CATWGDSEINYGYTF.

This chain connects TRBV6-5 to TRBJ2-2; TRBD2 matches 7 bases. With 6 bases clipped from V and 5 bases from J, the junction kept 6 bases outside the gene matches. The CDR3 sequence is 14 residues long. Germline V lookup: CDR1 MNHEY, CDR2 SVGAGI. CDR3 DNA: TGTGCCAGCAGGCCTAGGGGAGGGACCGGGGAGCTGTTTTTT. This gives the protein CASRPRGGTGELFF.

The chain has TRBV11-2 and TRBJ1-1, with D tentatively TRBD1 (5 bases). The V gene lost 2 bases and the J gene lost 4 bases, with 14 bases spanning the gap. Germline lookup yields CDR1 SGHAT and CDR2 FQNNGV. The CDR3 spans 15 residues. CDR3 coding DNA: TGTGCCAGCAGCTTAAATCTAGGGGTTCGCACTGAAGCTTTCTTT. Translation gives CASSLNLGVRTEAFF. The full variable domain, rest sourced from reference TRBV11-2 and TRBJ1-1, is EAGVAQSPRYKIIEKRQSVAFWCNPISGHATLYWYQQILGQGPKLLIQFQNNGVVDDSQLPKDRFSAERLKGVDSTLKIQPAKLEDSAVYLCASSLNLGVRTEAFFGQGTRLTVV.

V and J are TRBV6-1 and TRBJ1-5; TRBD1 matches at 10 bases. V gave up 2 bases and J gave up 6 bases; unmatched junction bases: 10. The length of the CDR3 is 17 residues. The germline V gene has CDR1 MNHNS and CDR2 SASEGT. CDR3 sequence reads: CASSESDRGFYGQPQHF. The CDR3 DNA follows: TGTGCCAGCAGTGAATCGGACAGGGGGTTTTATGGTCAGCCCCAGCATTTT.

The rearrangement joins TRBV18 to TRBJ2-7; perhaps TRBD2 as D (5 bases). In germline, CDR1 is KGHSH, CDR2 LQKENI. Deletions cut 3 bases from V and 3 bases from J, with 21 bases between. The CDR3 totals 17 residues. DNA of the CDR3: TGTGCCAGCTCACCGGACTTTTCGGCGGTAGTCTACTACGAGCAGTACTTC. Its protein product is CASSPDFSAVVYYEQYF.

Many counts were recorded for this clone. This chain joins TRBV28 and TRBJ2-7; 7 bases are a match to TRBD2. Germline V lookup: CDR1 MDHEN, CDR2 SYDVKM. With 3 bases clipped from V and 4 bases from J, the junction kept 9 bases outside the gene matches. CDR3 size: 15 residues. CDR3 loop: CASSFYAGARYEQYF. CDR3 coding DNA: TGTGCCAGCAGTTTCTATGCGGGAGCAAGGTACGAGCAGTACTTC.

This clone was seen a few times. V and J are TRBV27 and TRBJ2-1; 10 bases map to TRBD2. CDR3 size: 18 residues. The V and J ends lost 6 bases and 4 bases, in that order; junction bases with no gene match: 15. Germline V gene lookup returns CDR1 MNHEY and CDR2 SMNVEV (reference sequence). The CDR3 protein is CASSYSSGGPVRYNEQFF. CDR3 bases: TGTGCCAGCAGCTATTCTAGCGGGGGCCCGGTGAGATACAATGAGCAGTTCTTC.

The CDR3 loop is CSASPSTDYGYTF. The CDR3 coding sequence is TGCAGTGCTAGTCCTAGTACGGACTATGGCTACACCTTC. V is TRBV20-1 and J is TRBJ1-2; no firm D call. The length of the CDR3 is 13 residues. Germline assignment: CDR1 DFQATT and CDR2 SNEGSKA (reference sequence). The germline V and J ends were trimmed by 3 bases and 3 bases, with 11 bases remaining between them.

This clone was detected only a few times. The chain combines TRBV7-8 with TRBJ1-5, with 10 bases lining up with TRBD1. Germline V lookup: CDR1 SGHVS, CDR2 FQNEAQ. The CDR3 totals 17 residues. The V segment lost 4 bases and the J segment 1 base; nucleotides outside the gene matches: 7. CDR3 loop: CASSSERQGASNQPQHF. Written as DNA, the CDR3 is TGTGCCAGCAGCTCCGAGCGACAGGGGGCGAGCAATCAGCCCCAGCATTTT.

The V call is TRBV3-1 (or the pseudogene TRBV3-2), the J call TRBJ2-7, with D unclear. The germline CDR1 and CDR2 sequences are LGHDT and YNNKEL (reference sequence). Trimming took off 1 base at V and 4 bases at J, with 5 bases between the two ends. The length of the CDR3 is 12 residues. CDR3 sequence reads: CASSQGPYEQYF. The CDR3 nucleotides read TGTGCCAGCAGCCAAGGGCCGTACGAGCAGTACTTC.

V and J are TRBV19 and TRBJ2-7, with 11 bases that match TRBD2. Germline-derived CDR1 and CDR2 are LNHDA and SQIVND (reference sequence). J gave up 5 bases and V 3 bases, and 6 bases lay outside the gene matches. CDR3 length equals 15 residues. The DNA for the CDR3 is TGTGCCAGTAGTATCCAGCTAGCGGGAGGAGACGAGCAGTACTTC. It yields the protein CASSIQLAGGDEQYF.

As for this clone: The same CDR3 can be traced to other DNA sequences in this sample. J is TRBJ1-2 and V is TRBV5-4; D unresolved. This CDR3 is built from 14 residues. V lost 4 bases to trimming and J lost 4 bases, with 14 bases between them. Germline values: CDR1 SGHNT, CDR2 YYREEE (reference sequence). The CDR3 spells CASSPAPGGYGYTF. CDR3 sequence (DNA): TGTGCCAGCAGCCCGGCCCCGGGAGGCTATGGCTACACCTTC.

The chain employs TRBV2 and TRBJ2-3; 10 bases fit TRBD2. The length of the CDR3 is 16 residues. Germline values: CDR1 SNHLY, CDR2 FYNNEI. After removal of 1 base from V and 3 bases from J, the junction contained 4 bases not matched to a gene. This CDR3 is CASSEESGRVTDTQYF. The CDR3 nucleotides read TGTGCCAGCAGTGAAGAAAGCGGGAGGGTTACAGATACGCAGTATTTT.